A single sample gave rise to the 28 T cell receptor beta chains below, sequenced in a study of blood T cell repertoires in COVID-19. TCRdb keeps only in-frame clones here, not all; method: immunoSEQ multiplex PCR. The table has just over 150,000 clones, 80% to 90% seen once. Sequencing was done on a sample of peripheral blood. Receptor source: a middle-aged woman with acute or convalescent COVID-19.

This chain links TRBV21-1 with TRBJ2-3; the tabulated D call, TRBD2, remains unverified against the DNA. TRBV21-1 is shown as a pseudogene. This CDR3 has 16 residues. CDR3 loop: CASSPSLRGGQDTQYF. CDR3 bases: TGTGCCAGCAGCCCCAGCTTACGGGGGGGCCAAGATACGCAGTATTTT.

The J gene is TRBJ1-2, the V gene TRBV29-1; the D gene is possibly TRBD1 (5 bases). CDR1 and CDR2 from the germline V gene are SQVTM and ANQGSEA. CDR3 length equals 13 residues. Deletions cut 3 bases from V and 1 base from J, with 9 bases between. The CDR3: CSVEQGGNYGYTF. DNA for the CDR3: TGCAGCGTTGAGCAGGGCGGTAACTATGGCTACACCTTC.

J is TRBJ1-1 and V is TRBV6-5, with TRBD1 identical over 7 bases. From germline, CDR1 is MNHEY and CDR2 SVGAGI. With 8 bases clipped from V and 0 bases from J, the junction kept 6 bases outside the gene matches. CDR3 length: 14 amino acids. The CDR3 bases are TGTGCCAGCGGGGGGACAGCTTTGAACACTGAAGCTTTCTTT. This codes for CASGGTALNTEAFF.

The gene calls are TRBV7-2 and TRBJ2-7, with 8 bases identical to TRBD2. This CDR3 comprises 15 residues. From germline, CDR1 is SGHTA and CDR2 FQGNSA. V dropped 1 base and J dropped 2; count of bases not matched to a gene: 4. DNA of the CDR3: TGTGCCAGCAGCTTAGGCGCGGGGGGCCCCTACGAGCAGTACTTC. It codes for CASSLGAGGPYEQYF.

The chain has TRBV29-1 and TRBJ1-3; no clear D. Deletions cut 5 bases from V and 4 bases from J, with 9 bases between. CDR3 length equals 12 residues. The germline V gene encodes CDR1 SQVTM and CDR2 ANQGSEA. The CDR3 DNA follows: TGCAGCGTTAAGGACTCAGGAAACACCATATATTTT. Translating gives CSVKDSGNTIYF. The full variable domain, completed using reference TRBV29-1 and TRBJ1-3, is SAVISQKPSRDICQRGTSLTIQCQVDSQVTMMFWYRQQPGQSLTLIATANQGSEATYESGFVIDKFPISRPNLTFSTLTVSNMSPEDSSIYLCSVKDSGNTIYFGEGSWLTVV.

The genes are TRBV19 and TRBJ1-5; D gene unclear. The germline V and J ends were trimmed by 6 bases and 6 bases, with 15 bases remaining between them. Germline CDR1 reads LNHDA; CDR2 reads SQIVND (reference sequence). The CDR3 loop spans 14 amino acids. The CDR3 sequence: CASSLGRLGQPQHF. The CDR3 coding sequence is TGTGCCAGTAGCCTAGGGAGGTTGGGTCAGCCCCAGCATTTT.

The sample holds one count of this clone. The chain has TRBV3-1 (or the pseudogene TRBV3-2) and TRBJ1-2; D unclear. Trimming took 2 bases from V and 3 from J, leaving 7 bases between them. Looked up from germline, CDR1 is LGHDT and CDR2 is YNNKEL (reference sequence). The CDR3 loop spans 13 amino acids. CDR3 in amino acids: CASSQTADYGYTF. The CDR3 bases are TGTGCCAGCAGCCAAACAGCGGACTATGGCTACACCTTC.

V and J are TRBV29-1 and TRBJ1-2, with 9 bases lining up with TRBD1. Germline CDR1 SQVTM, CDR2 ANQGSEA. The ends lost 4 bases at V and 1 base at J; junction bases unmatched: 10. The CDR3 runs to 16 residues. The CDR3 bases are TGCAGCGTTGTTTCGGGACAGGGAATCTTTAACTATGGCTACACCTTC. Translation: CSVVSGQGIFNYGYTF.

V gene TRBV6-4 combines with J gene TRBJ1-1, with D unresolved. Germline CDR1 and CDR2: MRHNA and SNTAGT. Trimming took off 0 bases at V and 7 bases at J, with 21 bases between the two ends. The CDR3 spans 17 residues. The CDR3 loop reads CASSDSNLAGRIGEAFF. In nucleotides, the CDR3 is TGTGCCAGCAGTGACTCGAACCTCGCAGGAAGAATAGGTGAAGCTTTCTTT.

The gene calls are TRBV7-9 and TRBJ2-7; D ambiguous. V was shortened by 5 bases and J by 2 bases, with 10 bases between the two germline ends. The CDR3 length is 13 residues. Germline CDR1 reads SEHNR; CDR2 reads FQNEAQ (reference sequence). The CDR3 reads CASSVTETYEQYF. In DNA, the CDR3 is TGTGCCAGCAGCGTTACAGAGACCTACGAGCAGTACTTC.

The chain links TRBV28 to TRBJ2-7; no definite D call. The CDR3 totals 13 residues. The ends were cut back, 8 bases at V and 3 bases at J, with 14 bases in the middle. CDR1 is MDHEN and CDR2 is SYDVKM in the germline V gene. The chain's CDR3 is CASGDLGGYEQYF. For the CDR3, the DNA is TGTGCCAGCGGTGATCTCGGCGGCTACGAGCAGTACTTC.

This clone appeared a single time. J is TRBJ2-3 and V is TRBV10-3; 9 bases are shared with TRBD1. The CDR3 extends over 14 amino acids. V was pared by 6 bases and J by 3 bases, with 4 bases of the junction left unmatched. CDR1 is ENHRY, CDR2 SYGVKD, per germline. The CDR3 DNA reads as TGTGCCATCAGAGAAGGACAGGGGACAGATACGCAGTATTTT. Residues: CAIREGQGTDTQYF.

The chain combines TRBV5-1 with TRBJ2-7, with TRBD1 matching 10 bases. The CDR3 consists of 15 residues. Looked up from germline, CDR1 is SGHRS and CDR2 is YFSETQ. Germline trimming cut 3 bases from V and 3 bases from J; bases unmatched to any gene: 6. Here the CDR3 reads CASSWTGTGDYEQYF. CDR3 in DNA: TGCGCCAGCAGCTGGACCGGGACAGGGGACTACGAGCAGTACTTC.

V usage is TRBV11-3 and J usage is TRBJ1-2, with D tentatively TRBD1 (6 bases). The CDR3 runs 14 residues. V lost 1 base, J lost 3 bases, and 9 bases lay in between. Germline CDR1 and CDR2: SGHNT and YENEEA. Here the CDR3 DNA reads TGTGCCAGCAGCTTAGGGGGGCCGGACTATGGCTACACCTTC. Amino acid sequence: CASSLGGPDYGYTF.

This chain uses TRBV2 with TRBJ1-5, with 10 bases identical to TRBD1. The germline CDR1 and CDR2 sequences are SNHLY and FYNNEI. The length of the CDR3 is 15 residues. V gave up 6 bases and J gave up 5 bases; unmatched junction bases: 7. The CDR3 nucleotides read TGTGCCAGCAGGCCGCCAGGGACAGGGGATCAGCCCCAGCATTTT. Amino acid sequence: CASRPPGTGDQPQHF.

This chain connects TRBV28 to TRBJ2-3, with 8 bases that match TRBD1. This CDR3 contains 16 residues. Germline V gene data show CDR1 as MDHEN and CDR2 as SYDVKM. V trimming: 7 bases; J trimming: 6 bases; junction bases outside the gene matches: 15. The CDR3 bases are TGTGCCAGCACCTCATGGGGGACAGGAGGCTCGGATACGCAGTATTTT. Translation gives CASTSWGTGGSDTQYF. The variable domain in full, completed from reference TRBV28 and TRBJ2-3, reads DVKVTQSSRYLVKRTGEKVFLECVQDMDHENMFWYRQDPGLGLRLIYFSYDVKMKEKGDIPEGYSVSREKKERFSLILESASTNQTSMYLCASTSWGTGGSDTQYFGPGTRLTVL.

The V gene is TRBV12-3 or TRBV12-4, the J gene TRBJ1-1; the D gene is possibly TRBD1 (5 bases). The V end was cut by 3 bases, the J end by 4 bases, with 9 bases between. This CDR3 spans 13 amino acids. The CDR3 DNA sequence: TGTGCCAGCAGTTTCGGGGGAGTCACTGAAGCTTTCTTT. Residues: CASSFGGVTEAFF.

The V call is TRBV7-2, the J call TRBJ2-5; 10 bases match TRBD2. V shed 1 base and J 4 bases; nucleotides not matched to a gene: 3. Germline CDR1 and CDR2: SGHTA and FQGNSA. The CDR3 is made up of 15 amino acids. CDR3 sequence: CASSLVASGRETQYF. The CDR3 DNA sequence: TGTGCCAGCAGCTTAGTAGCTAGCGGGAGAGAGACCCAGTACTTC.

This clone was seen only once. The chain employs TRBV24-1 and TRBJ2-3; 7 nucleotides align to TRBD1. From germline, CDR1 is KGHDR and CDR2 SFDVKD. The CDR3 has 13 residues. After removal of 8 bases from V and 6 bases from J, the junction contained 7 bases not matched to a gene. CDR3 nucleotide sequence: TGTGCCACCAACGACAGGGTAAGCGATACGCAGTATTTT. It translates to CATNDRVSDTQYF.

This rearrangement joins TRBV5-6 to TRBJ1-6, with TRBD1 matching 9 bases. From germline, CDR1 is SGHDT and CDR2 YYEEEE. V shed 4 bases and J 10 bases; nucleotides not matched to a gene: 3. The CDR3 spans 13 residues. The CDR3 protein is CASSGDRESPLHF. The DNA of the CDR3 is TGTGCCAGCAGCGGGGACAGGGAGTCACCCCTCCACTTT.

This clone is labeled as medium-sized (0.01 to 0.1%). This chain links TRBV5-1 with TRBJ2-3; 9 positions agree with TRBD2. V was clipped by 0 bases and J by 2 bases; unmatched bases: 7. The germline V gene encodes CDR1 SGHRS and CDR2 YFSETQ. This CDR3 comprises 17 residues. The CDR3: CASSLDASGTYTDTQYF. DNA for the CDR3: TGCGCCAGCAGCTTGGATGCTAGCGGGACCTACACAGATACGCAGTATTTT.

This clone was found once. The chain joins TRBV28 to TRBJ2-1, with 8 positions matching TRBD2. The CDR3 covers 17 residues. Germline loops: CDR1 MDHEN, CDR2 SYDVKM. V lost 2 bases to trimming and J lost 4 bases; unmatched junction nucleotides: 10. The CDR3 DNA reads as TGTGCCAGCAGTTTAGCGGGGGGCCAGCTGGGATACAATGAGCAGTTCTTC. This encodes CASSLAGGQLGYNEQFF.

The genes are TRBV9 and TRBJ2-1; unclear D gene. Deletions cut 3 bases from V and 8 bases from J, with 6 bases between. Germline V lookup: CDR1 SGDLS, CDR2 YYNGEE. The CDR3 is 11 amino acids. The CDR3 loop is CASSGQYEQFF. DNA for the CDR3: TGTGCCAGCAGCGGCCAGTATGAGCAGTTCTTC.

This clone showed up just a few times. J is TRBJ2-2 and V is TRBV19, with 11 bases that match TRBD1. CDR1 and CDR2 from the germline V gene are LNHDA and SQIVND (reference sequence). The CDR3 contains 19 residues. With V trimmed by 3 bases and J by 6 bases, 15 bases remained unmatched. CDR3 residues: CASSMEWDRDRGESGELFF. In DNA form, the CDR3 reads TGTGCCAGTAGTATGGAATGGGATAGGGACAGGGGGGAATCCGGGGAGCTGTTTTTT.

CDR3 DNA: TGTGCCAGCAGCTTAGGACAGGGAGATTCACCCCTCCACTTT. Amino acids: CASSLGQGDSPLHF. The V call is TRBV7-9, the J call TRBJ1-6, with 7 bases identical to TRBD1. Looked up from germline, CDR1 is SEHNR and CDR2 is FQNEAQ (reference sequence). V shed 1 base and J 8 bases; nucleotides not matched to a gene: 2. The CDR3 spans 14 residues.

The chain uses TRBV9 and TRBJ2-3, with D tentatively TRBD2 (7 bases). In germline, CDR1 is SGDLS, CDR2 YYNGEE. This CDR3 region has 16 residues. Between the trimmed V and J ends, which lost 0 bases and 4 bases, there was a span of 15 bases. The CDR3 region is CASSVGGGGAPDTQYF. DNA for the CDR3: TGTGCCAGCAGCGTAGGAGGTGGGGGGGCCCCAGATACGCAGTATTTT.

This clone was picked up one time. The gene calls are TRBV20-1 and TRBJ2-3; D perhaps matches TRBD2 (7 bases). Germline CDR1 and CDR2: DFQATT and SNEGSKA (reference sequence). V lost 6 bases and J 3 bases, leaving 22 bases between the germline ends. This CDR3 is built from 16 residues. DNA for the CDR3: TGCAGTGCCAGTGGTAGCGGGCGAGGGGGAACAGATACGCAGTATTTT. It specifies CSASGSGRGGTDTQYF.

The chain links TRBV3-1 (or the pseudogene TRBV3-2) to TRBJ2-2, with unresolved D. Trimming removed 4 bases at V and 7 bases at J, with 10 bases between. This CDR3 has 13 residues. Germline CDR1 LGHDT, CDR2 YNNKEL (reference sequence). The CDR3 is CASSLRNVGELFF. The CDR3, as DNA: TGTGCCAGCAGCCTGAGAAACGTCGGGGAGCTGTTTTTT.